This TCR beta chain was retrieved from a study of CD8+ T cells in alopecia areata. It was cDNA, reverse transcribed from extracted RNA, that served as the sequencing template. Method: immunoSEQ multiplex PCR; TCRdb's copy keeps in-frame clones and lacks some. The sample lists 25,000 to 40,000 clones, 60% to 85% occurring once. Details on this clone: Antigen: not known.

CDR3 size: 15 residues. After removal of 1 base from V and 5 bases from J, the junction contained 7 bases not matched to a gene. Germline V gene lookup returns CDR1 SGHVS and CDR2 FQNEAQ. General study findings and limits: Lesional tissue from the scalp (especially in alopecia totalis/universalis) showed higher clonality than normal scalp.

J is TRBJ2-5 and V is TRBV7-8; 7 positions agree with TRBD1. Material: NKG2D-low CD8+ T cells sorted from blood. The receptor comes from a human donor with alopecia areata. CDR3 nucleotide sequence: TGTGCCAGCAGCTTAGATAGGGGGCGCGGGGAGACCCAGTACTTC. Encoded protein: CASSLDRGRGETQYF. Full variable domain (outside the CDR3, taken from reference TRBV7-8 and TRBJ2-5): GAGVSQSPRYKVAKRGQDVALRCDPISGHVSLFWYQQALGQGPEFLTYFQNEAQLDKSGLPSDRFFAERPEGSVSTLKIQRTQQEDSAVYLCASSLDRGRGETQYFGPGTRLLVL.